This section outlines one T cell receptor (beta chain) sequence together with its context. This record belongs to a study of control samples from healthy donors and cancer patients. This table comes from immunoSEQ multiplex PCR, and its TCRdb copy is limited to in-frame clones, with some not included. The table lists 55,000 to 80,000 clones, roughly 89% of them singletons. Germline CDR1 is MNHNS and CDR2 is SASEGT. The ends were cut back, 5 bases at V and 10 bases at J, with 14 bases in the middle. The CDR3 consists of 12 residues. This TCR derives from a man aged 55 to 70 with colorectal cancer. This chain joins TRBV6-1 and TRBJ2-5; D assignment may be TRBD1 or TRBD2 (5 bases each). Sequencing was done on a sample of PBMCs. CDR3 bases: TGTGCCAGCAGTCGGACAACCGGGGTCCAGTACTTC. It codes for CASSRTTGVQYF.